These 29 T cell receptor beta chains were all obtained from the same sample, sequenced in a study of blood T cell repertoires in COVID-19. Measured with immunoSEQ multiplex PCR; TCRdb has only the in-frame clones, and not every one. The sample records hundreds of thousands of clones, over 70% being singletons. Sequenced: peripheral blood. Receptors were obtained from a woman aged 70-85 years with COVID-19, enrolled during active disease.

The chain combines TRBV7-2 with TRBJ1-1; TRBD1 aligns across 8 bases. CDR3 length: 14 residues. V lost 3 bases, J lost 1 base, and 1 base stayed unmatched. Germline V lookup: CDR1 SGHTA, CDR2 FQGNSA. DNA of the CDR3: TGTGCCAGCAGCTTTGGACAGGGGAACACTGAAGCTTTCTTT. Amino acid sequence: CASSFGQGNTEAFF.

The chain uses TRBV4-2 and TRBJ2-2; D possibly corresponds to TRBD2 (6 bases). Trimming cost V 1 base and J 1 base, with 10 bases left between them. The CDR3 spans 16 residues. Germline V gene data show CDR1 as LGHNA and CDR2 as YNFKEQ. CDR3 sequence: CASSQGFGRNTGELFF. The CDR3 nucleotides read TGTGCCAGCAGCCAAGGGTTCGGGAGGAACACCGGGGAGCTGTTTTTT.

The genes are TRBV18 and TRBJ1-1; D gene uncertain. This CDR3 spans 15 amino acids. Trimming took off 2 bases at V and 1 base at J, with 11 bases between the two ends. Germline V gene data show CDR1 as KGHSH and CDR2 as LQKENI. CDR3 nucleotide sequence: TGTGCCAGCTCACCAAGAGCTGAGGGGAACACTGAAGCTTTCTTT. Its translation is CASSPRAEGNTEAFF.

The chain links TRBV28 to TRBJ2-3; 14 bases are shared with TRBD2. Germline CDR1 MDHEN, CDR2 SYDVKM. The CDR3 totals 15 residues. Germline trimming cut 7 bases from V and 7 bases from J; bases unmatched to any gene: 7. The DNA of the CDR3 is TGTGCCAGCAACGACGGGACTAGCGGGAGTTATACGCAGTATTTT. The encoded protein is CASNDGTSGSYTQYF.

The V call is TRBV5-4, the J call TRBJ1-2; D possibly corresponds to TRBD1 (6 bases). The CDR3 spans 14 residues. Germline loops: CDR1 SGHNT, CDR2 YYREEE (reference sequence). The V and J ends lost 4 bases and 7 bases respectively, with 17 bases between them. CDR3 sequence (DNA): TGTGCCAGCAGCATAGCAGGGGCGCCTGGTGGCTACACCTTC. Translating gives CASSIAGAPGGYTF.

The CDR3 region is CASSLSGGNEQFF. CDR3 DNA sequence: TGTGCCAGCAGCTTGTCGGGGGGGAATGAGCAGTTCTTC. The V gene is TRBV5-4, the J gene TRBJ2-1, with TRBD2 matching 8 bases. The trim removed 1 base at V and 7 bases at J, leaving 1 base unmatched. Germline values: CDR1 SGHNT, CDR2 YYREEE (reference sequence). There are 13 residues in the CDR3. The full variable domain, with the rest looked up from reference TRBV5-4 and TRBJ2-1, is ETGVTQSPTHLIKTRGQQVTLRCSSQSGHNTVSWYQQALGQGPQFIFQYYREEENGRGNFPPRFSGLQFPNYSSELNVNALELDDSALYLCASSLSGGNEQFFGPGTRLTVL.

This clone has at least ten counts. The chain is built from TRBV29-1 and TRBJ2-3; D gene unclear. With 6 bases removed from V and 4 bases from J, the gap between germline ends came to 23 bases. The CDR3 is 16 residues long. CDR1 is SQVTM and CDR2 is ANQGSEA in the germline V gene. The CDR3: CSVPPWHIGEADTQYF. The CDR3, as DNA: TGCAGCGTCCCCCCTTGGCATATTGGTGAGGCAGATACGCAGTATTTT.

The genes are TRBV28 and TRBJ2-5, with TRBD2 identical over 12 bases. Per germline, CDR1 MDHEN and CDR2 SYDVKM. CDR3 size: 16 residues. V was pared by 5 bases and J by 4 bases, with 8 bases of the junction left unmatched. The chain's CDR3 is CASSPSRGLAGETQYF. The CDR3 DNA sequence: TGTGCCAGCAGTCCCTCGCGGGGACTAGCGGGAGAGACCCAGTACTTC.

This chain uses TRBV5-6 with TRBJ1-5; perhaps TRBD1 as D (6 bases). The CDR3 consists of 14 residues. Trimming shortened V by 0 bases and J by 3 bases, and 7 bases separated the two germline ends. From germline, CDR1 is SGHDT and CDR2 YYEEEE. CDR3 amino acids: CASSLGTVNQPQHF. In DNA form, the CDR3 reads TGTGCCAGCAGCTTGGGGACAGTCAATCAGCCCCAGCATTTT.

V is TRBV28 and J is TRBJ2-7, with a possible D match to TRBD1 (6 bases). V gave up 4 bases and J gave up 2 bases, with 12 bases separating them. This CDR3 contains 14 residues. In germline, CDR1 is MDHEN, CDR2 SYDVKM. The CDR3, as DNA: TGTGCCAGCAGTTACCTTGGGGACACCTACGAGCAGTACTTC. This sequence encodes CASSYLGDTYEQYF. Full variable domain (outside the CDR3, taken from reference TRBV28 and TRBJ2-7): DVKVTQSSRYLVKRTGEKVFLECVQDMDHENMFWYRQDPGLGLRLIYFSYDVKMKEKGDIPEGYSVSREKKERFSLILESASTNQTSMYLCASSYLGDTYEQYFGPGTRLTVT.

The rearrangement links TRBV2 to TRBJ1-1; 8 bases line up with TRBD1. The germline V gene has CDR1 SNHLY and CDR2 FYNNEI. The CDR3 runs to 13 residues. V lost 4 bases to trimming and J lost 5 bases; unmatched junction nucleotides: 3. The CDR3 protein is CASSARGLTEAFF. CDR3 sequence (DNA): TGTGCCAGCAGTGCCAGGGGGCTAACTGAAGCTTTCTTT.

The chain joins TRBV7-2 to TRBJ2-7; D is uncertain. The CDR3 sequence is 14 residues long. V was shortened by 2 bases and J by 7 bases, with 15 bases between the two germline ends. CDR1 is SGHTA, CDR2 FQGNSA, per germline. The DNA of the CDR3 is TGTGCCAGCAGCTTAAAACAGCCCTTGGGTGAGCAGTACTTC. Protein sequence: CASSLKQPLGEQYF.

This chain joins TRBV4-1 and TRBJ2-5, with D possibly matching TRBD2 (6 bases). CDR1 MGHRA and CDR2 YSYEKL come from the germline V gene. The CDR3 contains 15 residues. V lost 5 bases and J lost 4, with 17 bases in between. CDR3 bases: TGCGCCAGCAGCAAAAGGCGCGCGGGATTAGAGACCCAGTACTTC. It encodes CASSKRRAGLETQYF.

The gene calls are TRBV11-2 and TRBJ2-7; D is ambiguous. Germline V gene data show CDR1 as SGHAT and CDR2 as FQNNGV. This CDR3 region has 15 residues. Trimming shortened V by 2 bases and J by 6 bases, and 17 bases separated the two germline ends. This CDR3 is CASSLLEFELGEQYF. The CDR3 nucleotides read TGTGCCAGCAGCTTACTAGAGTTTGAGTTAGGCGAGCAGTACTTC.

The chain joins TRBV18 to TRBJ1-4; D gene unclear. From germline, CDR1 is KGHSH and CDR2 LQKENI. The CDR3 runs 15 residues. Trimming left V 1 base short and J 4 bases short, with 10 bases between. In DNA, the CDR3 is TGTGCCAGCTCACCACGGTCGGGGAATAATGAAAAACTGTTTTTT. It yields the protein CASSPRSGNNEKLFF.

The chain combines TRBV7-9 with TRBJ1-1; D unclear. CDR1 SEHNR and CDR2 FQNEAQ come from the germline V gene (reference sequence). This CDR3 contains 11 residues. Between the trimmed V and J ends, which lost 2 bases and 7 bases, there was a span of 5 bases. The CDR3 coding sequence is TGTGCCAGCAGCTTAACCAGTGAAGCTTTCTTT. Encoded protein: CASSLTSEAFF.

The chain recombines TRBV6-1 with TRBJ2-1; TRBD2 aligns across 8 bases. The germline V gene encodes CDR1 MNHNS and CDR2 SASEGT. The CDR3 loop spans 19 amino acids. V shed 4 bases, J shed 4 bases, and the junction held 18 bases outside the gene matches. CDR3 amino acids: CASSVRASGSISGYNEQFF. CDR3 bases: TGTGCCAGCAGTGTTAGAGCTAGCGGGTCTATATCGGGGTACAATGAGCAGTTCTTC.

The sample holds one count of this clone. V and J are TRBV29-1 and TRBJ1-1; D is unclear. Germline-derived CDR1 and CDR2 are SQVTM and ANQGSEA. The CDR3 loop spans 13 amino acids. V was trimmed by 4 bases and J by 3 bases, leaving 12 bases between them. CDR3 protein: CSVARARDTEAFF. Here the CDR3 DNA reads TGCAGCGTTGCGAGGGCAAGGGACACTGAAGCTTTCTTT.

V and J are TRBV27 and TRBJ1-6; 7 bases fit TRBD1. Germline CDR1 and CDR2: MNHEY and SMNVEV (reference sequence). V trimming: 2 bases; J trimming: 6 bases; junction bases outside the gene matches: 1. The CDR3 covers 14 residues. The CDR3 reads CASSLRDSNSPLHF. The CDR3, as DNA: TGTGCCAGCAGTTTACGGGACAGTAATTCACCCCTCCACTTT.

J is TRBJ1-1 and V is TRBV28; D remains ambiguous. Germline CDR1 reads MDHEN; CDR2 reads SYDVKM. V lost 1 base to trimming and J lost 7 bases, with 10 bases between them. The CDR3 covers 13 residues. In nucleotides, the CDR3 is TGTGCCAGCAGTTTATTTGGGGAGGATGAAGCTTTCTTT. It translates to CASSLFGEDEAFF.

V and J are TRBV5-1 and TRBJ2-1, with 7 bases identical to TRBD1. This CDR3 is 15 amino acids long. Germline V gene sequence: CDR1 SGHRS, CDR2 YFSETQ. J lost 0 bases, V lost 4 bases, and 4 bases had no gene match. The CDR3 DNA reads TGCGCCAGCAGCCCGGACAGGAACTCCTACAATGAGCAGTTCTTC. Translated: CASSPDRNSYNEQFF. Full variable domain (rest looked up from reference TRBV5-1 and TRBJ2-1): KAGVTQTPRYLIKTRGQQVTLSCSPISGHRSVSWYQQTPGQGLQFLFEYFSETQRNKGNFPGRFSGRQFSNSRSEMNVSTLELGDSALYLCASSPDRNSYNEQFFGPGTRLTVL.

The gene calls are TRBV27 and TRBJ2-2, with TRBD2 matching 12 bases. Germline V gives CDR1 MNHEY, CDR2 SMNVEV (reference sequence). The CDR3 length is 16 residues. V gave up 2 bases and J gave up 5 bases; unmatched junction bases: 3. The CDR3 region has the DNA TGTGCCAGCAGTTTACGCGGACTAGCGGGAACCGGGGAGCTGTTTTTT. It specifies CASSLRGLAGTGELFF.

The rearrangement uses TRBV19 and TRBJ2-1; 13 bases map to TRBD2. Per the germline V gene, CDR1 is LNHDA and CDR2 is SQIVND (reference sequence). Trimming took 3 bases from V and 7 from J; bases not matched to a gene: 15. The length of the CDR3 is 19 residues. The DNA of the CDR3 is TGTGCCAGTAGTATCAACGGGGAGGGACTAGCGGGAAGGTGGAATGAGCAGTTCTTC. Its protein is CASSINGEGLAGRWNEQFF.

This clone was counted once. This sample also contains other DNA sequences that code for the same CDR3. The chain is built from TRBV19 and TRBJ2-1, with 8 bases fitting TRBD1. There are 12 residues in the CDR3. Losses at the gene ends were 6 bases for V and 5 bases for J; bases not matched to a gene: 0. Germline CDR1 LNHDA, CDR2 SQIVND (reference sequence). The CDR3 DNA sequence: TGTGCCAGTAGGACAGGGGACAATGAGCAGTTCTTC. Translation gives CASRTGDNEQFF. Full variable domain (rest looked up from reference TRBV19 and TRBJ2-1): DGGITQSPKYLFRKEGQNVTLSCEQNLNHDAMYWYRQDPGQGLRLIYYSQIVNDFQKGDIAEGYSVSREKKESFPLTVTSAQKNPTAFYLCASRTGDNEQFFGPGTRLTVL.

The chain has TRBV3-1 (or the pseudogene TRBV3-2) and TRBJ1-1; 9 nucleotides align to TRBD1. This CDR3 spans 13 amino acids. CDR1 and CDR2 from the germline V gene are LGHDT and YNNKEL (reference sequence). J was trimmed by 7 bases and V by 5 bases; bases with no gene match: 5. The CDR3 DNA is TGTGCCAGCAGCTTACCGGGACAGGGTGAAGCTTTCTTT. Protein: CASSLPGQGEAFF.

The chain combines TRBV5-1 with TRBJ2-5; 13 nucleotides match TRBD2. After removal of 3 bases from V and 4 bases from J, the junction contained 3 bases not matched to a gene. The CDR3 totals 15 residues. The germline V gene has CDR1 SGHRS and CDR2 YFSETQ. The CDR3 here is CASSWTSGSGETQYF. Written as DNA, the CDR3 is TGCGCCAGCAGCTGGACTAGCGGGAGTGGAGAGACCCAGTACTTC.

V is TRBV10-3 and J is TRBJ2-4; D is unresolved. This CDR3 region has 16 residues. Trimming took off 2 bases at V and 1 base at J, with 12 bases between the two ends. From germline, CDR1 is ENHRY and CDR2 SYGVKD. In DNA, the CDR3 is TGTGCCATCAGTGAGCCAACGTTGGAGGCCAAAAACATTCAGTACTTC. It specifies CAISEPTLEAKNIQYF.

The chain uses TRBV5-6 and TRBJ1-2, with 7 bases fitting TRBD1. Germline V lookup: CDR1 SGHDT, CDR2 YYEEEE. Trimming removed 5 bases from V and 7 bases from J; junction bases left unmatched: 11. This CDR3 has 14 amino acids. Written as DNA, the CDR3 is TGTGCCAGCAGGTTAACAGGGGCAACGCGTGGCTACACCTTC. The encoded protein is CASRLTGATRGYTF.

The genes are TRBV19 and TRBJ2-5, with a tentative D call TRBD2 (6 bases). In germline, CDR1 is LNHDA, CDR2 SQIVND (reference sequence). V lost 5 bases and J lost 5, with 15 bases in between. The CDR3 is 14 amino acids. CDR3 in DNA: TGTGCCAGTAGTCCCCCCCCAGGAGGGGAGACCCAGTACTTC. It encodes CASSPPPGGETQYF.